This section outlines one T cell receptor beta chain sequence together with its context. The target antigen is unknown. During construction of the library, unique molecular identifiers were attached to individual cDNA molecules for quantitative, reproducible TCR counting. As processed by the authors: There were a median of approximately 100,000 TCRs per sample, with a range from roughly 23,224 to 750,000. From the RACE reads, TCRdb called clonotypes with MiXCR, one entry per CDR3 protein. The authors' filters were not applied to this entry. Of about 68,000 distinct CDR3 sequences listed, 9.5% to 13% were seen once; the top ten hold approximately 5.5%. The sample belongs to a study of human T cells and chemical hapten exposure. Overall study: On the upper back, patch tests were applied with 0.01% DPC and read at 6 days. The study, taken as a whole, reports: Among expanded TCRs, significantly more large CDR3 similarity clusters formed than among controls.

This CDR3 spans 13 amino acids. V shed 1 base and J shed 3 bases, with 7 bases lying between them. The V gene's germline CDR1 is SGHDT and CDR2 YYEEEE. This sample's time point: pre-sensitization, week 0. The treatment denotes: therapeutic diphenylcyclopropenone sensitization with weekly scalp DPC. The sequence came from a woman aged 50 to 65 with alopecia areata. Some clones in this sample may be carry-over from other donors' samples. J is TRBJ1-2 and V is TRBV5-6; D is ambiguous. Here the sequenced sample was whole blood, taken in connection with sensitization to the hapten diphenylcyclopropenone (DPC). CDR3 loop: CASSLTAYYGYTF. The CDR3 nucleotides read TGTGCCAGCAGCTTGACAGCCTACTATGGCTACACCTTC.